Shown below are 22 T cell receptor beta chains from a single sample sequenced in a study of blood T cells in healthy people across ages. Primed by a sample-barcoded 5' primer and a J-beta primer mix, a second PCR proceeded for about 7 to 11 cycles. TCRdb used MiXCR to reprocess the 5' RACE reads, holding one entry per CDR3 protein. The sample lists 1.5 million to 1.8 million distinct CDR3 sequences, 42% occurring once. The sample comprised blood. These receptors all stem from a woman between 18 and 29 years old in good health.

The rearrangement joins TRBV9 to TRBJ2-1; no definite D call. This CDR3 spans 15 amino acids. Per the germline V gene, CDR1 is SGDLS and CDR2 is YYNGEE. The V gene lost 3 bases and the J gene lost 4 bases, with 14 bases spanning the gap. The CDR3 reads CASSATVNHYNEQFF. CDR3 DNA: TGTGCCAGCAGCGCCACTGTAAACCATTACAATGAGCAGTTCTTC.

The chain has TRBV12-3 or TRBV12-4 and TRBJ2-1, with 9 bases lining up with TRBD2. The CDR3 totals 16 residues. The V gene end was trimmed by 6 bases and the J gene end by 5 bases; junction bases not matched to a gene: 11. CDR3 protein: CASRPERLAANNEQFF. The CDR3 DNA reads TGTGCCAGCAGGCCCGAGCGACTAGCGGCGAACAATGAGCAGTTCTTC.

On this clonotype itself: Germline and junction disagree at one end, which may indicate a read error. The chain links TRBV15 to TRBJ2-2; D gene unclear. The CDR3 is 16 residues long. CDR1 is LNHNV and CDR2 is YYDKDF in the germline V gene (reference sequence). Written as DNA, the CDR3 is TGTACCACCAGCACCCCACCGGGCTATGACACCGGGGAGCTGTTTTTT. Its translation is CTTSTPPGYDTGELFF.

This chain links TRBV6-5 with TRBJ2-7; 10 nucleotides line up with TRBD2. This CDR3 region has 16 residues. The ends lost 6 bases at V and 7 bases at J; junction bases unmatched: 15. Germline CDR1 and CDR2: MNHEY and SVGAGI. CDR3 sequence reads: CASRPETSGIYNEQYF. The CDR3 DNA is TGTGCCAGCAGGCCTGAAACTAGCGGGATCTACAATGAGCAGTACTTC.

This clonotype occurred a few times. The chain combines TRBV5-1 with TRBJ2-6; a possible D gene is TRBD1 (5 bases). V was clipped by 3 bases and J by 0 bases, with 10 bases between them. The CDR3 runs 16 residues. CDR1 is SGHRS and CDR2 is YFSETQ in the germline V gene. Here the CDR3 reads CASSSRQFSGANVLTF. The CDR3 nucleotides are TGCGCCAGCAGCTCCCGACAGTTCTCTGGGGCCAACGTCCTGACTTTC.

This clonotype has just a few counts. The chain couples TRBV4-3 to TRBJ1-1; D uncertain. Between the trimmed V and J ends, which lost 1 base and 4 bases, there was a span of 7 bases. CDR1 and CDR2 from the germline V gene are LGHNA and YSLEER. The CDR3 contains 13 residues. CDR3 sequence reads: CASSQVIGTEAFF. Written as DNA, the CDR3 is TGCGCCAGCAGCCAAGTGATCGGCACTGAAGCTTTCTTT.

This chain joins TRBV2 and TRBJ2-1; 7 nucleotides line up with TRBD2. V gave up 7 bases and J gave up 2 bases; unmatched junction bases: 5. The CDR3 runs 14 residues. From germline, CDR1 is SNHLY and CDR2 FYNNEI. The CDR3 is CASIRREPYNEQFF. Here the CDR3 DNA reads TGTGCCAGCATCCGGCGGGAGCCCTACAATGAGCAGTTCTTC.

This clonotype was seen a few times. This chain joins TRBV25-1 and TRBJ1-4, with a possible D match to TRBD1 (6 bases). Trimming left V 1 base short and J 14 bases short, with 8 bases between. The CDR3 runs 11 residues. Germline CDR1 MGHDK, CDR2 SYGVNS. Here the CDR3 reads CASSESTGLFF. The CDR3 nucleotides read TGTGCCAGCAGTGAATCCACAGGGCTGTTTTTT.

J is TRBJ2-1 and V is TRBV14; TRBD1 or TRBD2 may be the D gene (5 bases each). The V and J ends lost 4 bases and 5 bases respectively, with 18 bases between them. This CDR3 is 16 amino acids long. Germline values: CDR1 SGHDN, CDR2 FVKESK. CDR3 region: CASSPWKAGTDNEQFF. The CDR3 bases are TGTGCCAGCAGCCCATGGAAGGCAGGGACGGACAATGAGCAGTTCTTC.

J is TRBJ1-4 and V is TRBV7-9, with D tentatively TRBD1 (5 bases). Germline CDR1 and CDR2: SEHNR and FQNEAQ (reference sequence). Trimming took 5 bases from V and 4 from J, leaving 11 bases between them. The CDR3 length is 14 residues. CDR3 nucleotides: TGTGCCAGCAGCGCCGACAGTTTTAATGAAAAACTGTTTTTT. Amino acid sequence: CASSADSFNEKLFF.

This clonotype was observed a few times. DNA of the CDR3: TGTGCCTCTGAAGGGGACCCCTCCTACAATGAGCAGTACTTC. Its protein product is CASEGDPSYNEQYF. The V and J genes are TRBV24-1 and TRBJ2-1; D assignment may be TRBD1 or TRBD2 (5 bases each). TRBJ2-7 explains the end of the DNA better; the J call may be wrong. The CDR3 is 14 residues long. Germline values: CDR1 KGHDR, CDR2 SFDVKD.

The genes are TRBV30 and TRBJ1-5; D remains ambiguous. The CDR3 extends over 13 amino acids. Germline CDR1 and CDR2: GTSNPN and SVGIG (reference sequence). V shed 0 bases and J shed 7 bases, with 10 bases lying between them. This CDR3 reads CAWSVQREQPQHF. The CDR3 DNA follows: TGTGCCTGGAGTGTACAAAGAGAACAGCCCCAGCATTTT.

Only a few counts were recorded for this clonotype. The chain is built from TRBV20-1 and TRBJ2-5; a possible D gene is TRBD2 (5 bases). From germline, CDR1 is DFQATT and CDR2 SNEGSKA (reference sequence). The V end was cut by 1 base, the J end by 11 bases, with 17 bases between. The CDR3 is 13 residues long. The CDR3 DNA reads TGCAGTGCTAGAGGAGGGCCTTACAATGAGCAGTACTTC. It specifies CSARGGPYNEQYF.

As for this clonotype: A much larger clone sits a single nucleotide away, making a read error possible. The chain recombines TRBV20-1 with TRBJ2-1; 8 bases map to TRBD1. The CDR3 is made up of 15 amino acids. CDR1 is DFQATT and CDR2 is SNEGSKA in the germline V gene (reference sequence). J lost 9 bases, V lost 3 bases, and 13 bases had no gene match. The CDR3 loop is CSASAAGQAKGEQFF. The CDR3 DNA reads TGCAGTGCTAGCGCCGCGGGACAGGCTAAGGGTGAGCAGTTCTTC.

This chain links TRBV7-6 with TRBJ1-4, with no clear D. Germline V gene lookup returns CDR1 SGHVS and CDR2 FNYEAQ. CDR3 length equals 15 residues. The V gene lost 0 bases and the J gene lost 2 bases, with 7 bases spanning the gap. CDR3 coding DNA: TGTGCCAGCAGCTTAGCAGGGTATACTAATGAAAAACTGTTTTTT. Its protein product is CASSLAGYTNEKLFF.

This chain connects TRBV9 to TRBJ1-2, with D perhaps matching TRBD1 (5 bases). CDR1 and CDR2 from the germline V gene are SGDLS and YYNGEE. The CDR3 contains 13 residues. The CDR3 spells CAGPGRLNYGYTF. The CDR3 DNA reads TGTGCAGGACCGGGGCGCCTGAACTATGGCTACACCTTC.

This clonotype came up once. This chain links TRBV27 with TRBJ1-5; no clear D gene. Trimming stripped 4 bases from V and 3 bases from J, with 13 bases between. This CDR3 has 15 residues. Germline lookup yields CDR1 MNHEY and CDR2 SMNVEV (reference sequence). CDR3 sequence (DNA): TGTGCCAGCAGTTCAGGTGGAATATTCAATCAGCCCCAGCATTTT. Translating it yields CASSSGGIFNQPQHF.

In its sample, this clonotype was seen many times. The chain is built from TRBV4-3 and TRBJ2-3; D perhaps matches TRBD2 (6 bases). There are 15 residues in the CDR3. Germline CDR1 reads LGHNA; CDR2 reads YSLEER. Trimming shortened V by 2 bases and J by 2 bases, and 11 bases separated the two germline ends. CDR3 in amino acids: CASSQKGGYTDTQYF. CDR3 bases: TGCGCCAGCAGCCAAAAGGGAGGTTACACAGATACGCAGTATTTT.

The CDR3 DNA follows: TGTGCCACCAGTGATTCACGGGACAGGGGGCGCTCCTATAATTCACCCCTCCACTTT. Translated: CATSDSRDRGRSYNSPLHF. The chain carries TRBV24-1 and TRBJ1-6, with 12 nucleotides matching TRBD1. Germline V gives CDR1 KGHDR, CDR2 SFDVKD. The V and J ends lost 2 bases and 0 bases, in that order; junction bases with no gene match: 4. This CDR3 spans 19 amino acids.

This clonotype was recorded a few times. The rearrangement links TRBV7-2 to TRBJ2-3; 13 bases map to TRBD2. V was pared by 1 base and J by 4 bases, with 2 bases of the junction left unmatched. Per the germline V gene, CDR1 is SGHTA and CDR2 is FQGNSA. This CDR3 region has 16 residues. The CDR3 here is CASSLVGLAGSDTQYF. Here the CDR3 DNA reads TGTGCCAGCAGCTTAGTGGGACTAGCGGGGTCAGATACGCAGTATTTT.

The chain carries TRBV29-1 and TRBJ2-3; D is possibly TRBD1 (6 bases). The CDR3 extends over 14 amino acids. The germline CDR1 and CDR2 sequences are SQVTM and ANQGSEA. Trimming pared 4 bases from V and 8 bases from J, leaving 19 bases between. The CDR3 reads CSVVTGISDGTQYF. CDR3 DNA sequence: TGCAGCGTTGTAACAGGGATAAGCGACGGTACGCAGTATTTT.

This clonotype was found a few times. DNA for the CDR3: TGTGCCAGCAGTGAAACCAGCCAAGAGACCCAGTACTTC. This sequence encodes CASSETSQETQYF. J is TRBJ2-5 and V is TRBV2, with D unresolved. The length of the CDR3 is 13 residues. Germline V gives CDR1 SNHLY, CDR2 FYNNEI. V shed 2 bases and J shed 1 base, with 5 bases lying between them.